This TCR beta chain stems from a study of molecular identifiers for immune sequencing clone quantification. General study findings and limits: Among effectors, clones above 20 RNA copies held over 97% of molecules; among naive cells, under 1%.

Trimming cost V 6 bases and J 5 bases, with 22 bases left between them. The germline CDR1 and CDR2 sequences are DFQATT and SNEGSKA (reference sequence). This CDR3 has 16 amino acids. Libraries of bulk TCR were made by previously described methods (with listed TCR primers). TCRdb recomputed calls from the PCR reads with MiXCR, one row per CDR3 protein. The data contain approximately 35,000 distinct CDR3 sequences, under 20% of them singletons. The authors sorted naive CD8 T cells as CD8+CD4-CCR7+CD45RA+. This clonotype came up a few times. The antigen remains unidentified. The rearrangement uses TRBV20-1 and TRBJ2-2; tentative D call: TRBD2 (5 bases). Material: naive CD8+ T cells from blood, with Jurkat cell RNA spiked in. Subset of the sample: FACS-sorted CD8+CD4-CCR7+CD45RA+ naive T cells. This TCR derives from a human donor in good health. Some libraries in this study had Jurkat cell RNA spiked in. The CDR3 sequence is CSAPRRDGSGTGELFF. In nucleotides, the CDR3 is TGCAGTGCCCCACGAAGAGATGGGAGTGGGACCGGGGAGCTGTTTTTT.